This record looks at one T cell receptor beta chain sequence and its context. The table came from immunoSEQ multiplex PCR; TCRdb's copy has only in-frame clones and leaves some out. Of more than 80,000 clones listed, roughly nine tenths are singletons. The sample belongs to a study of blood T cell repertoires in COVID-19. With V trimmed by 2 bases and J by 4 bases, 9 bases remained unmatched. Germline V gives CDR1 SGDLS, CDR2 YYNGEE. This CDR3 contains 16 residues. The receptor's source is a human donor with active COVID-19. The donor label of this sample is uncertain. The chain is built from TRBV9 and TRBJ2-3, with 8 bases lining up with TRBD2. Material for sequencing was peripheral blood. The CDR3 DNA is TGTGCCAGCAGCGTTAGTTGGGGACTAGGGGCAGATACGCAGTATTTT. Its translation: CASSVSWGLGADTQYF.